What follows are 30 T cell receptor delta chains derived from one specimen sequenced in a study of delta chains in infants with herpesvirus infections. PBMC RNA was reverse transcribed using gamma-chain- and delta-chain-specific primers. With CATT, TCRdb re-called clones from the RT-PCR reads. Of 550 to 650 delta-chain clones detected, about two thirds appear once; the ten largest clones hold roughly a quarter. The sample consisted of peripheral blood, taken at time point 4 of longitudinal follow-up. These receptors all come from a human donor who was a Ugandan infant, either HIV-exposed or HIV-unexposed (not recorded which).

Of note for this clone: A far larger clone is just one base off, so this is likely a read error. V is TRDV1 and J is TRDJ1; the match to TRDD3 covers 13 bases. This CDR3 region has 18 residues. Germline CDR1 reads TSWWSYY; CDR2 reads QGS. CDR3 sequence reads: CALEELVHWGIRGHKLIF. The CDR3 DNA follows: TGTGCTCTTGAGGAACTAGTACACTGGGGGATACGCGGGCATAAACTCATCTTT.

In this sample, this clone turned up once. The likely explanation is a read error, given a far larger clone one base away. V gene TRDV1 combines with J gene TRDJ1; 8 bases align to TRDD3. Germline V lookup: CDR1 TSWWSYY, CDR2 QGS. The CDR3 loop spans 20 amino acids. Here the CDR3 reads CALGNLLVGTGGCYTDKPIF. CDR3 bases: TGTGCTCTTGGGAACCTTCTGGTGGGTACTGGGGGGTGCTACACCGATAAACCCATCTTT.

This clone was detected once. A far larger clone lies a single base away; this is likely a read error. Other nucleotide sequences in the sample specify the same CDR3. This chain connects TRDV1 to TRDJ2; 11 nucleotides line up with TRDD3. Germline V gives CDR1 TSWWSYY, CDR2 QGS. Trimming took 2 bases from V and 0 from J; bases not matched to a gene: 11. CDR3 size: 20 residues. CDR3 sequence: CALGEDPIWGIPPLTAQLFF. CDR3 DNA sequence: TGTGCTCTTGGGGAAGATCCTATCTGGGGGATACCGCCTTTGACAGCACAACTCTTCTTT.

This clone was detected a few times. With only one base between it and a far larger clone, this is likely a read error. Distinct nucleotide sequences in the sample also encode this CDR3. The chain couples TRDV1 to TRDJ1; D is undetermined. Germline V CDR1 and CDR2: TSWWSYY, QGS. V was trimmed by 7 bases and J by 5 bases, leaving 8 bases between them. The CDR3 loop spans 11 amino acids. The DNA for the CDR3 is TGTGCTCTTGAGCCGGCGGATAAACTCATCTTT. Translation: CALEPADKLIF.

Comment on this clone: This probably arose from a read error, given a far larger clone one base away. J is TRDJ3 and V is TRAV29/DV5, with 8 bases lining up with TRDD3. V lost 1 base to trimming and J lost 0 bases; unmatched junction nucleotides: 18. Germline V lookup: CDR1 NSMFDY, CDR2 ISSIKDK. The CDR3 consists of 22 residues. The CDR3 DNA reads as TGTGCAGCAAGCTACGCAAGGGATACGATCCTCCGGAGCTCCTGGGACACCCGACAGATGTTTTTC. Amino acid sequence: CAASYARDTILRSSWDTRQMFF.

Of note for this clone: A far larger clone is a single base away, which makes a read error likely. V and J are TRDV3 and TRDJ1, with 7 positions matching TRDD3. The CDR3 is 15 residues long. The J segment lost 1 base and the V segment lost 0 bases, leaving 8 bases of the junction unmatched. The germline V gene has CDR1 TVYSNPD and CDR2 GDNSRS (reference sequence). The CDR3 DNA sequence: TGTGCCTTTAGTATCTGGGGGTTATGCACCGATAAACTCATCTTT. Translated, it gives CAFSIWGLCTDKLIF.

This clone is a singleton in its sample. A read error likely explains this, since a far larger clone differs by one base. The same CDR3 can be traced to other DNA sequences in this sample. The chain recombines TRAV23/DV6 with TRDJ3, with TRDD3 identical over 12 bases. The germline V gene has CDR1 NTAFDY and CDR2 IRPDVSE (reference sequence). The CDR3 length is 20 residues. CDR3 residues: CAGPPQRLGDTSWDTRQMFF. The CDR3 DNA is TGTGCTGGGCCGCCACAAAGACTGGGGGATACATCCTGGGACACCCGACAGATGTTTTTC.

Regarding this clone: With a far larger clone one base away, a read error is the likely cause. The chain employs TRDV2 and TRDJ3; TRDD3 agrees at 12 bases. The germline gives CDR1 GEAIGNYY, CDR2 EKD. This CDR3 is built from 18 residues. V dropped 3 bases and J dropped 0; count of bases not matched to a gene: 2. This CDR3 is CACDSGGYGSWDTRQMFF. The CDR3 DNA follows: TGTGCCTGTGACTCTGGGGGATACGGCTCCTGGGACACCCGACAGATGTTTTTC.

The chain recombines TRDV3 with TRDJ1, with 12 bases aligning to TRDD3. Germline CDR1 is TVYSNPD and CDR2 is GDNSRS (reference sequence). V shed 4 bases, J shed 0 bases, and the junction held 33 bases outside the gene matches. This CDR3 region has 24 residues. CDR3 sequence: CASSYPTHTGGYFPTIPYTDKLIF. In nucleotides, the CDR3 is TGTGCCTCTTCCTACCCAACTCATACTGGGGGATACTTCCCAACCATCCCGTACACCGATAAACTCATCTTT.

Points on this clone: A far larger clone lies a single base away; this is likely a read error. The genes are TRDV1 and TRDJ1, with 7 bases identical to TRDD3. V was clipped by 9 bases and J by 4 bases; unmatched bases: 20. The CDR3 spans 17 residues. Germline CDR1 reads TSWWSYY; CDR2 reads QGS. The CDR3 is CALGTLGTWGAVDKLIF. The CDR3 DNA reads as TGTGCTCTCGGAACCCTCGGGACCTGGGGGGCCGTCGATAAACTCATCTTT.

Turning to this clone: The likely explanation is a read error, given a far larger clone one base away. V usage is TRDV3 and J usage is TRDJ1; D is perhaps TRDD3 (6 bases). Germline CDR1 is TVYSNPD and CDR2 is GDNSRS (reference sequence). The CDR3 spans 22 residues. Trimming cost V 2 bases and J 0 bases, with 37 bases left between them. CDR3 nucleotide sequence: TGTGCCTTTTATCCCCTTTCTTCCCTATATACTGGGAGATACGGAAACACCGATAAACTCATCTTT. It is translated as CAFYPLSSLYTGRYGNTDKLIF.

As concerns this clone: Given a far larger clone just one base away, this is likely a sequencing read error. The V and J genes are TRDV1 and TRDJ2, with TRDD3 matching 12 bases. Germline V gives CDR1 TSWWSYY, CDR2 QGS. The CDR3 totals 24 residues. The CDR3 DNA reads as TGTGCTCTTGAAACCCCGCGGAGGAGGGGGGACTGGGGGATACTTGCGGTGTGGACAGCAAAACTCTTCTTT. This translates into CALETPRRRGDWGILAVWTAKLFF.

On this clone itself: This likely traces to a read error, being one base from a far larger clone. This chain links TRDV1 with TRDJ1; TRDD3 matches at 11 bases. There are 23 residues in the CDR3. Germline V CDR1 and CDR2: TSWWSYY, QGS. CDR3 sequence reads: CAIGEQGFSWGIQGPPYTDKLIF. As DNA, the CDR3 is TGTGCTATTGGGGAACAGGGCTTCTCCTGGGGGATACAAGGGCCTCCGTACACCGATAAACTCATCTTT.

On this clone itself: This probably arose from a read error, given a far larger clone one base away. The sample has other DNA sequences that encode this CDR3 too. The rearrangement links TRDV1 to TRDJ1; 11 bases are shared with TRDD3. After removal of 1 base from V and 0 bases from J, the junction contained 22 bases not matched to a gene. The CDR3 loop spans 23 amino acids. From germline, CDR1 is TSWWSYY and CDR2 QGS. CDR3: CALGEQGFSWGIQGPPYTDKLIF. CDR3 in DNA: TGTGCTCTTGGGGAACAGGGCTTCTCCTGGGGGATACAAGGGCCCCCGTACACCGATAAACTCATCTTT.

Comment on this clone: Germline is not matched at one junction end, which may reflect a read error. Other DNA sequences in the same sample also yield this CDR3. The V gene is TRDV2, the J gene TRDJ1; 11 bases agree with TRDD3. The CDR3 consists of 14 residues. The germline V gene has CDR1 GEAIGNYY and CDR2 EKD. The CDR3 region is CACEPLLGDSEGIF. DNA for the CDR3: TGCGCCTGTGAGCCCCTACTGGGGGATAGTGAAGGTATCTTT.

The genes are TRDV1 and TRDJ1; 8 nucleotides agree with TRDD2. The CDR3 has 21 residues. V trimming: 1 base; J trimming: 0 bases; junction bases outside the gene matches: 19. The germline V gene encodes CDR1 TSWWSYY and CDR2 QGS. The CDR3 nucleotides are TGTGCTCTTGGGGAACCTTCCTACTGTCTACTGGGCGCTACTCACACCGATAAACTCATCTTT. Translation: CALGEPSYCLLGATHTDKLIF.

In the case of this clone: With a far larger clone one base away, a read error is the likely cause. The chain couples TRDV1 to TRDJ1; 10 bases map to TRDD3. Germline loops: CDR1 TSWWSYY, CDR2 QGS. The CDR3 is made up of 25 amino acids. The CDR3 nucleotides read TGTGCTCGTGGGGAAATAGTCCTACGAGGGGATCATACTGGGGGATTTTTGGCGTACACCGATAAACTCATCTTT. Its translation is CARGEIVLRGDHTGGFLAYTDKLIF.

By share of the sample, this clone is large. The same CDR3 is also encoded by other DNA sequences in this sample. The CDR3 coding sequence is TGTGCCTGTGAGCCCCTACTGGGGGATATTGAAGGTATCTTT. The encoded protein is CACEPLLGDIEGIF. The chain is built from TRDV2 and TRDJ1; 11 nucleotides agree with TRDD3. The V segment lost 4 bases and the J segment 14 bases; nucleotides outside the gene matches: 14. CDR3 length: 14 amino acids. CDR1 is GEAIGNYY and CDR2 is EKD in the germline V gene.

Regarding this clone: This sequence is one base from a far larger clone and is likely a read error. The chain uses TRDV2 and TRDJ3; 9 nucleotides match TRDD3. The CDR3 is 18 amino acids. Germline trimming cut 1 base from V and 0 bases from J; bases unmatched to any gene: 3. CDR1 and CDR2 from the germline V gene are GEAIGNYY and EKD. DNA for the CDR3: TGTGCCTGTGACACTCTGGGGGATGGCTCCTGGGACACCCGACAGATGTTTTTC. Amino acid sequence: CACDTLGDGSWDTRQMFF.

This clone has more than one count but fewer than ten. J is TRDJ1 and V is TRDV1; 8 bases fit TRDD3. The CDR3 is 18 amino acids. The V gene's germline CDR1 is TSWWSYY and CDR2 QGS. V shed 0 bases, J shed 2 bases, and the junction held 11 bases outside the gene matches. The CDR3 sequence: CALGELVLMGGYTDKLIF. DNA of the CDR3: TGTGCTCTTGGGGAACTAGTTCTTATGGGGGGATATACCGATAAACTCATCTTT.

This clone was observed a few times. With a far larger clone one base away, a read error is the likely cause. The chain recombines TRDV2 with TRDJ3; 10 nucleotides line up with TRDD3. The CDR3 extends over 18 amino acids. The germline gives CDR1 GEAIGNYY, CDR2 EKD. The CDR3 loop reads CAYDTLGDSSWDTRQMFF. The CDR3 DNA sequence: TGTGCCTATGACACTCTGGGGGATAGCTCCTGGGACACCCGACAGATGTTTTTC.

For this clone: This likely reflects a read error, since a far larger clone is one base away. Other DNA sequences in the sample encode the same CDR3. The chain carries TRDV1 and TRDJ1; tentatively, D is TRDD3 (8 bases). From germline, CDR1 is TSWWSYY and CDR2 QGS. CDR3 length: 22 amino acids. V was cut by 1 base and J by 1 base, with 31 bases left in between. The CDR3 DNA is TGTGCTCTTGGGGAACATAGTCTTCCTAAGTACACTACTGGGGGGGCCACCGATAAACTCATCTTT. Translation gives CALGEHSLPKYTTGGATDKLIF.

A remark on this clone: Only one base separates this from a far larger clonotype, so it likely reflects a read error. The V gene is TRAV23/DV6, the J gene TRDJ1, with 13 bases identical to TRDD3. This CDR3 is built from 19 residues. Germline V gene data show CDR1 as NTAFDY and CDR2 as IRPDVSE (reference sequence). In DNA form, the CDR3 reads TGTGCTGGGCCCGTCTTCCCGTTCGTACTGGGGGATACGTTAAATGAACTCATCTTT. It translates to CAGPVFPFVLGDTLNELIF.

About this clone itself: A single base is all that separates this from a far larger clone, so a read error is likely. This same CDR3 is encoded by further DNA sequences in the sample. The J gene is TRDJ1, the V gene TRDV3, with 8 bases aligning to TRDD3. The CDR3 extends over 13 amino acids. The V segment lost 4 bases and the J segment 10 bases; nucleotides outside the gene matches: 14. The germline gives CDR1 TVYSNPD, CDR2 GDNSRS (reference sequence). The CDR3 protein is CASVGLGDVGLIF. For the CDR3, the DNA is TGTGCCTCCGTCGGCTTGGGGGATGTTGGACTCATCTTT. The variable domain in full, completed from reference TRDV3 and TRDJ1, reads CDKVTQSSPDQTVASGSEVVLLCTYDTVYSNPDLFWYRIRPDYSFQFVFYGDNSRSEGADFTQGRFSVKHILTQKAFHLVISPVRTEDSATYYCASVGLGDVGLIFGKGTRVTVEP.

In its sample, this clone ranks as hyperexpanded. The V gene is TRDV3, the J gene TRDJ1; the D gene is possibly TRDD3 (5 bases). The CDR3 is 12 residues long. Deletions cut 2 bases from V and 11 bases from J, with 18 bases between. Germline CDR1 TVYSNPD, CDR2 GDNSRS (reference sequence). As DNA, the CDR3 is TGTGCCTTTGCTACAGTGGGGACGAGGCTCATCTTT. It yields the protein CAFATVGTRLIF.

Concerning this clone: Since a far larger clone is one base different, this is likely a read error. V gene TRDV2 combines with J gene TRDJ3, with TRDD3 identical over 10 bases. The V gene's germline CDR1 is GEAIGNYY and CDR2 EKD. This CDR3 has 18 residues. The CDR3 loop is CACDTLGDSSWDTLQMFF. DNA for the CDR3: TGTGCCTGTGACACTCTGGGGGATAGCTCCTGGGACACCCTACAGATGTTTTTC.

This clone is categorized as hyperexpanded. Other nucleotide sequences in the sample specify the same CDR3. The chain couples TRDV1 to TRDJ1; 10 bases align to TRDD3. Germline CDR1 TSWWSYY, CDR2 QGS. The CDR3 totals 23 residues. With 4 bases clipped from V and 0 bases from J, the junction kept 26 bases outside the gene matches. CDR3 residues: CALGALDLSWGISLHPYTDKLIF. The CDR3 nucleotides are TGTGCTCTTGGGGCCCTGGACCTATCCTGGGGGATATCCCTCCACCCGTACACCGATAAACTCATCTTT.

This clone is judged hyperexpanded (1% or more). Other DNA sequences from this sample encode an identical CDR3 as well. This rearrangement joins TRDV3 to TRDJ1; the D gene is possibly TRDD3 (8 bases). Germline CDR1 reads TVYSNPD; CDR2 reads GDNSRS (reference sequence). The CDR3 has 19 amino acids. V lost 4 bases and J 1 base, leaving 31 bases between the germline ends. The CDR3 protein is CASPPSCRGIARTTDKLIF. CDR3 DNA sequence: TGTGCCTCTCCCCCTTCCTGCCGGGGGATAGCCAGAACCACCGATAAACTCATCTTT.

Turning to this clone: The likely explanation is a read error, given a far larger clone one base away. The chain recombines TRDV1 with TRDJ1, with 8 nucleotides matching TRDD3. Germline loops: CDR1 TSWWSYY, CDR2 QGS. After removal of 5 bases from V and 0 bases from J, the junction contained 20 bases not matched to a gene. This CDR3 region has 20 residues. DNA for the CDR3: TGTGCTCTTGGGAACCTTCTGGCGGGTACTGGGGGGTGCTACACCGATAAACTCATCTTT. Amino acids: CALGNLLAGTGGCYTDKLIF.

By sample fraction, this clone is medium-sized. This chain joins TRDV2 and TRDJ1; 12 bases align to TRDD3. CDR3 length: 14 residues. Germline V lookup: CDR1 GEAIGNYY, CDR2 EKD. Trimming at V came to 3 bases and at J to 10 bases, leaving 8 bases not matched to a gene. CDR3 in DNA: TGTGCCTGTGACGTTTACTGGGGGATACAGGGACTCATCTTT. It encodes CACDVYWGIQGLIF.